Below, 22 T cell receptor beta chains from the same sample are listed, as sequenced in a study of T cells in Graves' hyperthyroidism and ophthalmopathy. TCR beta CDR3 region amplification was performed from RNA transcripts. During a first-round RT-PCR of the TCR CDR3, the HTBI primer set was used. TCRdb called the multiplex PCR reads again in MiXCR, with one record for every CDR3 protein. The data show about 420,000 distinct CDR3 sequences, around a sixth seen once. The specimen was blood. These receptors all come from a young woman with Graves' hyperthyroidism.

This chain joins TRBV12-3 or TRBV12-4 and TRBJ2-1; no reliable D call. The CDR3 runs 16 residues. Trimming took off 6 bases at V and 6 bases at J, with 21 bases between the two ends. CDR3 bases: TGTGCCAGCAGCCAAGGACGGCGGCGGTATCCCAATGAGCAGTTCTTC. Translated, it gives CASSQGRRRYPNEQFF.

This clonotype occurred many times. This chain joins TRBV20-1 and TRBJ1-2; weak D call: TRBD1 (5 bases). The length of the CDR3 is 15 residues. The germline V gene encodes CDR1 DFQATT and CDR2 SNEGSKA (reference sequence). Trimming cost V 3 bases and J 0 bases, with 14 bases left between them. In DNA, the CDR3 is TGCAGTGCTAGTAACGCGGGGCTAGCTAACTATGGCTACACCTTC. It is translated as CSASNAGLANYGYTF.

This clonotype was detected ten times or more. This rearrangement joins TRBV3-1 to TRBJ2-2; perhaps TRBD1 as D (5 bases). Germline assignment: CDR1 LGHDT and CDR2 YNNKEL (reference sequence). Trimming stripped 4 bases from V and 3 bases from J, with 15 bases between. The CDR3 is made up of 16 amino acids. The DNA of the CDR3 is TGTGCCAGCAGCCGGGGCAGGAAGGGTCACACCGGGGAGCTGTTTTTT. Its translation: CASSRGRKGHTGELFF. The entire variable domain, with the rest obtained from reference TRBV3-1 and TRBJ2-2, is as follows: DTAVSQTPKYLVTQMGNDKSIKCEQNLGHDTMYWYKQDSKKFLKIMFSYNNKELIINETVPNRFSPKSPDKAHLNLHINSLELGDSAVYFCASSRGRKGHTGELFFGEGSRLTVL.

Many counts were recorded for this clonotype. The chain links TRBV11-2 to TRBJ2-7; D might be TRBD1 (6 bases). The V end lost 5 bases, the J end lost 3 bases, and 14 bases lay between the germline ends. The CDR3 is 14 residues long. Germline-derived CDR1 and CDR2 are SGHAT and FQNNGV. The CDR3 sequence is CASSQKGGIYEQYF. DNA for the CDR3: TGTGCCAGCAGCCAAAAAGGGGGAATCTACGAGCAGTACTTC.

This clonotype was seen many times. V and J are TRBV7-8 and TRBJ1-5; D might be TRBD1 (5 bases). Germline V gene data show CDR1 as SGHVS and CDR2 as FQNEAQ. Trimming removed 7 bases from V and 7 bases from J, with 17 bases in between. The CDR3 totals 14 residues. CDR3 coding DNA: TGTGCCAGCACCCAAGGCAGGGCACGACAGCCCCAGCATTTT. Protein sequence: CASTQGRARQPQHF.

The chain couples TRBV7-3 to TRBJ2-1; 8 positions agree with TRBD2. V shed 4 bases, J shed 7 bases, and the junction held 9 bases outside the gene matches. CDR1 and CDR2 (germline): SGHTA, FQGTGA. The CDR3 consists of 15 residues. CDR3 protein: CASSSRLAGFNEQFF. CDR3 DNA sequence: TGTGCCAGCAGCTCTCGGCTAGCGGGTTTTAATGAGCAGTTCTTC.

This clonotype showed up many times. The V call is TRBV20-1, the J call TRBJ2-7, with D uncertain. Trimming left V 3 bases short and J 2 bases short, with 11 bases between. CDR3 length equals 13 residues. CDR1 DFQATT and CDR2 SNEGSKA come from the germline V gene (reference sequence). The CDR3 nucleotides read TGCAGTGCTAGTCCGGTACAGACCTACGAGCAGTACTTC. Its protein product is CSASPVQTYEQYF.

This clonotype was seen a few times. The rearrangement uses TRBV13 and TRBJ2-2; TRBD2 matches at 9 bases. The CDR3 extends over 17 amino acids. Germline trimming cut 5 bases from V and 4 bases from J; bases unmatched to any gene: 11. Germline values: CDR1 PRHDT, CDR2 FYEKMQ (reference sequence). CDR3 DNA: TGTGCCAGCAGCCCCGTCCCAGGGACTAGCTCCACCGGGGAGCTGTTTTTT. It yields the protein CASSPVPGTSSTGELFF.

This clonotype has at least ten counts. This CDR3 is CASNSAGRVPHEQYF. The DNA for the CDR3 is TGTGCCAGCAACTCTGCGGGCAGGGTGCCCCACGAGCAGTACTTC. The V and J genes are TRBV12-3 or TRBV12-4 and TRBJ2-7; D may be TRBD1 or TRBD2 (5 bases each). Trimming shortened V by 7 bases and J by 5 bases, and 21 bases separated the two germline ends. There are 15 residues in the CDR3.

Ten or more counts support this clonotype. The chain recombines TRBV3-1 with TRBJ2-1; 8 positions match TRBD2. J gave up 6 bases and V 2 bases, and 9 bases lay outside the gene matches. This CDR3 has 16 amino acids. Germline values: CDR1 LGHDT, CDR2 YNNKEL (reference sequence). The CDR3 DNA sequence: TGTGCCAGCAGCCAACGTCCGGGACTAGGTTCCAATGAGCAGTTCTTC. Translating it yields CASSQRPGLGSNEQFF.

The chain joins TRBV12-3 or TRBV12-4 to TRBJ2-2, with D perhaps TRBD2 (6 bases). CDR3 length equals 16 residues. Trimming removed 2 bases at V and 2 bases at J, with 12 bases between. CDR3 region: CASSLMAGINTGELFF. The DNA for the CDR3 is TGTGCCAGCAGTTTAATGGCGGGGATCAACACCGGGGAGCTGTTTTTT.

This clonotype was seen a handful of times. V usage is TRBV5-1 and J usage is TRBJ2-7, with D uncertain. V gave up 2 bases and J gave up 2 bases, with 11 bases separating them. Germline loops: CDR1 SGHRS, CDR2 YFSETQ. The CDR3 has 14 amino acids. The DNA of the CDR3 is TGCGCCAGCAGCTTACATCCTAAACCCTACGAGCAGTACTTC. Translation gives CASSLHPKPYEQYF.

V and J are TRBV4-1 and TRBJ2-2; tentative D call: TRBD1 (6 bases). With 2 bases removed from V and 5 bases from J, the gap between germline ends came to 12 bases. The CDR3 is made up of 15 amino acids. Germline V CDR1 and CDR2: MGHRA, YSYEKL. CDR3 loop: CASSQFSGVTGELFF. As DNA, the CDR3 is TGCGCCAGCAGCCAATTTTCAGGGGTAACCGGGGAGCTGTTTTTT.

This chain connects TRBV12-3 or TRBV12-4 to TRBJ1-3; unclear D gene. CDR3 length: 15 residues. The V gene lost 6 bases and the J gene lost 4 bases, with 16 bases spanning the gap. The CDR3 coding sequence is TGTGCCAGCAGCTCGGGCTCGCTAGGAGGAAACACCATATATTTT. Amino acid sequence: CASSSGSLGGNTIYF.

This clonotype was seen only a few times. This rearrangement joins TRBV28 to TRBJ2-3; 9 bases agree with TRBD1. The junction had 4 bases not matched to a gene; V was cut back by 6 bases and J by 3 bases. The germline V gene has CDR1 MDHEN and CDR2 SYDVKM. The CDR3 covers 14 residues. As DNA, the CDR3 is TGTGCCAGCAGGGGGACAGGGCCGACAGATACGCAGTATTTT. Its translation: CASRGTGPTDTQYF.

The chain uses TRBV4-3 and TRBJ1-2; D possibly corresponds to TRBD1 (5 bases). Trimming shortened V by 0 bases and J by 6 bases, and 14 bases separated the two germline ends. Germline V gene sequence: CDR1 LGHNA, CDR2 YSLEER. This CDR3 region has 15 residues. CDR3 protein: CASSQDWKGKDGYTF. The CDR3 DNA reads TGCGCCAGCAGCCAAGACTGGAAGGGGAAGGATGGCTACACCTTC.

In its sample, this clonotype was seen many times. V and J are TRBV28 and TRBJ2-7; 7 bases fit TRBD1. Germline CDR1 reads MDHEN; CDR2 reads SYDVKM. V shed 8 bases and J 2 bases; nucleotides not matched to a gene: 6. The CDR3 spans 13 residues. CDR3 bases: TGTGCCAGCCAGGGACAGATTACCTACGAGCAGTACTTC. Amino acid sequence: CASQGQITYEQYF.

CDR3 in DNA: TGTGTTAGCGAGGACCGAGGTCAGGAAAAACTGTTTTTT. Protein product: CVSEDRGQEKLFF. The chain combines TRBV28 with TRBJ1-4; D uncertain. Germline assignment: CDR1 MDHEN and CDR2 SYDVKM. The CDR3 has 13 residues.

This sequence joins TRBV7-9 and TRBJ2-3, with 8 bases aligning to TRBD2. The CDR3 runs to 15 residues. V gave up 4 bases and J gave up 0 bases; unmatched junction bases: 3. Germline-derived CDR1 and CDR2 are SEHNR and FQNEAQ (reference sequence). The CDR3 DNA reads as TGTGCCAGCAGCTACAGCGGGAGAAGCACAGATACGCAGTATTTT. Its protein product is CASSYSGRSTDTQYF. Variable domain in full (rest from reference TRBV7-9 and TRBJ2-3): DTGVSQNPRHKITKRGQNVTFRCDPISEHNRLYWYRQTLGQGPEFLTYFQNEAQLEKSRLLSDRFSAERPKGSFSTLEIQRTEQGDSAMYLCASSYSGRSTDTQYFGPGTRLTVL.

In its sample, this clonotype was seen many times. The rearrangement joins TRBV6-1 to TRBJ2-7, with 8 bases fitting TRBD1. V lost 8 bases and J lost 1; bases outside the gene matches: 7. The CDR3 spans 14 residues. Germline assignment: CDR1 MNHNS and CDR2 SASEGT. CDR3 in DNA: TGTGCCAGCGGCCTTTGGGACAGGTCCTACGAGCAGTACTTC. This gives the protein CASGLWDRSYEQYF.

This clonotype was counted between two and nine times. The V and J genes are TRBV10-1 and TRBJ2-2, with 8 bases matching TRBD1. The CDR3 covers 16 residues. The ends lost 2 bases at V and 5 bases at J; junction bases unmatched: 7. CDR1 WNHNN and CDR2 SYGVQD come from the germline V gene (reference sequence). Written as DNA, the CDR3 is TGCGCCAGCAGTGAGGGGCCAGGGGGCTTTACCGGGGAGCTGTTTTTT. It encodes CASSEGPGGFTGELFF.

This clonotype was seen a handful of times. The chain uses TRBV6-1 and TRBJ1-2; 7 bases align to TRBD1. Trimming at V came to 6 bases and at J to 1 base, leaving 8 bases not matched to a gene. Germline assignment: CDR1 MNHNS and CDR2 SASEGT. The CDR3 runs 15 residues. CDR3 nucleotide sequence: TGTGCCAGCAGAAGGCGGGACAGCGGTAACTATGGCTACACCTTC. Its translation: CASRRRDSGNYGYTF.